This TCR beta chain appears in the sequencing data of a study of blood T cells in healthy people across ages. Study results and caveats: The study regarded diversity estimates from one million T cells as underestimates.

Primed by a sample-barcoded 5' primer and a J-beta primer mix, a second PCR proceeded for roughly 7 to 11 cycles. TCRdb ran MiXCR on the 5' RACE reads and lists one entry per CDR3 protein. The profile covers fewer than 750,000 distinct CDR3 sequences, with around 50% appearing a single time and 20% to 25% taken by the ten largest. A word on this clonotype: Antigen unknown.

V lost 2 bases to trimming and J lost 1 base; unmatched junction nucleotides: 13. Germline lookup yields CDR1 MNHEY and CDR2 SMNVEV (reference sequence). CDR3 length: 19 residues. Staff drew roughly 10 milliliters of peripheral blood from each donor. The receptor's source is a man older than 75 in good health. V usage is TRBV27 and J usage is TRBJ1-4; 7 nucleotides match TRBD1. Sequencing was carried out using blood. The CDR3 spells CASSLRMIAGGLTNEKLFF. CDR3 DNA sequence: TGTGCCAGCAGTTTAAGGATGATTGCAGGGGGTTTAACTAATGAAAAACTGTTTTTT.